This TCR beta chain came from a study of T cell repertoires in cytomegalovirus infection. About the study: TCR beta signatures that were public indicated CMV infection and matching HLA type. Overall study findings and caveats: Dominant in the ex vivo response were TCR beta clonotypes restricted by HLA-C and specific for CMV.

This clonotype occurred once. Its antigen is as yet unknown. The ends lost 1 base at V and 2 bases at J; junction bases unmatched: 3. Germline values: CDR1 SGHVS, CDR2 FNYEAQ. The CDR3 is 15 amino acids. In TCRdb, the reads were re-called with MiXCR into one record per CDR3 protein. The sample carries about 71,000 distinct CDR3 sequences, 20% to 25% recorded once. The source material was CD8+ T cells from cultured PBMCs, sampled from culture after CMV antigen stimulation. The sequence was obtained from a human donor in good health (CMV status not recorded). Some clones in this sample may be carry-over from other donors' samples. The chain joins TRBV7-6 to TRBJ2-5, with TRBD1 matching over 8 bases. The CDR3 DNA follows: TGTGCCAGCAGCTTAGAATGGACAGGGCAAGAGACCCAGTACTTC. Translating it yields CASSLEWTGQETQYF.